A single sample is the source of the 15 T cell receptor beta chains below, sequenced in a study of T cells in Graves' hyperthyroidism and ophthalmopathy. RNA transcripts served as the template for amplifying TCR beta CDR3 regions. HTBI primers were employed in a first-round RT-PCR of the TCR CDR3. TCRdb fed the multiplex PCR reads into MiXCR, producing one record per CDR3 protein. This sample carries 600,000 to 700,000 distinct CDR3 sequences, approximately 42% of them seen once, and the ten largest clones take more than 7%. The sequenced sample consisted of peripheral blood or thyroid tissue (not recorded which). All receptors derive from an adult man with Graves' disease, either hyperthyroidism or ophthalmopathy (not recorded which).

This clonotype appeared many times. CDR3: CAISEMRGAGNSPLHF. CDR3 nucleotide sequence: TGTGCCATCAGTGAGATGCGGGGGGCTGGTAATTCACCCCTCCACTTT. This rearrangement joins TRBV10-3 to TRBJ1-6; possible D gene TRBD1, 6 bases. Deletions cut 2 bases from V and 6 bases from J, with 14 bases between. The CDR3 totals 16 residues. Germline V gene lookup returns CDR1 ENHRY and CDR2 SYGVKD.

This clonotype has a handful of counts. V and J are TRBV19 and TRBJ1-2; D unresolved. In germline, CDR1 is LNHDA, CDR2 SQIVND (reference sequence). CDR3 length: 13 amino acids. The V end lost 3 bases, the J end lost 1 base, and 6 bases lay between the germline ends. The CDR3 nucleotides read TGTGCCAGTAGTATTCCCCTTAACTATGGCTACACCTTC. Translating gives CASSIPLNYGYTF.

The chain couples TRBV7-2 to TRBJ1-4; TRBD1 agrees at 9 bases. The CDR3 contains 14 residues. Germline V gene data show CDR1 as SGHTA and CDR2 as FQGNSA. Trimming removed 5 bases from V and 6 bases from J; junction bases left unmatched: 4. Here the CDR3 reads CASSRGQGYEKLFF. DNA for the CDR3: TGTGCCAGCAGCCGGGGACAGGGATATGAAAAACTGTTTTTT.

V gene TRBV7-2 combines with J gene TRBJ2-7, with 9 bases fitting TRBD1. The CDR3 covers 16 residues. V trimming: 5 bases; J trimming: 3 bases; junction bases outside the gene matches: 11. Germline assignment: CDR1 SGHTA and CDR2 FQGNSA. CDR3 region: CASSLVQGAGGYEQYF. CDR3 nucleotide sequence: TGTGCCAGCAGCCTAGTACAGGGGGCGGGTGGCTACGAGCAGTACTTC. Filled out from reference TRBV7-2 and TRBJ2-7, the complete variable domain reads GAGVSQSPSNKVTEKGKDVELRCDPISGHTALYWYRQSLGQGLEFLIYFQGNSAPDKSGLPSDRFSAERTGGSVSTLTIQRTQQEDSAVYLCASSLVQGAGGYEQYFGPGTRLTVT.

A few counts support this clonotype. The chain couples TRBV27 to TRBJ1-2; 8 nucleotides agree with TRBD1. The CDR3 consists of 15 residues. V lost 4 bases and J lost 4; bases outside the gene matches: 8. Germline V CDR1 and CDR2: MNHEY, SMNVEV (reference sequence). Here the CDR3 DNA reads TGTGCCAGCAGTTCGAGGACAGGGCTGATCTATGGCTACACCTTC. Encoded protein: CASSSRTGLIYGYTF.

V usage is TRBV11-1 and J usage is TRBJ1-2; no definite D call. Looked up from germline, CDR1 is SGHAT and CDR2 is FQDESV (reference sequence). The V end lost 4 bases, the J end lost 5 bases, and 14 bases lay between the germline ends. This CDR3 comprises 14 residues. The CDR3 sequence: CASSSGGDLYGYTF. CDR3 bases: TGTGCCAGCAGCTCAGGAGGCGACCTATATGGCTACACCTTC.

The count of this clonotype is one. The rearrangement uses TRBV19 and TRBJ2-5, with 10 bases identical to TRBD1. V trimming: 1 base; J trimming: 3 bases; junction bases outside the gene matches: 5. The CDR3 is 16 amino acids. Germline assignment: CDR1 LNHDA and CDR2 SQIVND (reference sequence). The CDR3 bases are TGTGCCAGTAGTATAGTAGGGACAGGGGCGGAAGAGACCCAGTACTTC. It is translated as CASSIVGTGAEETQYF. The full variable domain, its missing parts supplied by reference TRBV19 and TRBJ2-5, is DGGITQSPKYLFRKEGQNVTLSCEQNLNHDAMYWYRQDPGQGLRLIYYSQIVNDFQKGDIAEGYSVSREKKESFPLTVTSAQKNPTAFYLCASSIVGTGAEETQYFGPGTRLLVL.

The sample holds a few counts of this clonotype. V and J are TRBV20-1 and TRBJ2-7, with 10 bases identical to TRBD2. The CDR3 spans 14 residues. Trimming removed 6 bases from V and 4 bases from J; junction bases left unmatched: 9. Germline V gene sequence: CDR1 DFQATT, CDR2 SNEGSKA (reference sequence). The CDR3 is CSASLAGVKYEQYF. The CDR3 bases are TGCAGTGCAAGTCTAGCGGGAGTTAAGTACGAGCAGTACTTC.

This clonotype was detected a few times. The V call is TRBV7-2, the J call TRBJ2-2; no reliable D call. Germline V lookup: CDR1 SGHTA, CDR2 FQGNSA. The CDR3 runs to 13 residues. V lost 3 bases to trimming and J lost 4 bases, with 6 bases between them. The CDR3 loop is CASSFGSTGELFF. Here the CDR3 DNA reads TGTGCCAGCAGCTTCGGATCCACCGGGGAGCTGTTTTTT.

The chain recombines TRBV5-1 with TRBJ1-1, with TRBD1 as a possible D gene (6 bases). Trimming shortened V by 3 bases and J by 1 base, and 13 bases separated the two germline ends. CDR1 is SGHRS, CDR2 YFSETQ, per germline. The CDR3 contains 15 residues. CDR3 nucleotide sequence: TGCGCCAGCAGCTGCGGACAGCTTCCGAACACTGAAGCTTTCTTT. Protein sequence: CASSCGQLPNTEAFF.

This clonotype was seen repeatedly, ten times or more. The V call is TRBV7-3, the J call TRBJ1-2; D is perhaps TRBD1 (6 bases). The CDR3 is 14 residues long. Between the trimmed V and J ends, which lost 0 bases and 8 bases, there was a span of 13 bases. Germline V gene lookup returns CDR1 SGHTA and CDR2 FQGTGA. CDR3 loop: CASSLTIGGDGYTF. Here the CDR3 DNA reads TGTGCCAGCAGCTTAACGATAGGGGGTGACGGCTACACCTTC.

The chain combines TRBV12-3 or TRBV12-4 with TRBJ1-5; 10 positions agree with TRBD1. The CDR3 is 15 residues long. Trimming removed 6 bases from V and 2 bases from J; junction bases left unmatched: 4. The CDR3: CASRPGTGGNQPQHF. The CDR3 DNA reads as TGTGCCAGCAGACCGGGGACAGGGGGCAATCAGCCCCAGCATTTT.

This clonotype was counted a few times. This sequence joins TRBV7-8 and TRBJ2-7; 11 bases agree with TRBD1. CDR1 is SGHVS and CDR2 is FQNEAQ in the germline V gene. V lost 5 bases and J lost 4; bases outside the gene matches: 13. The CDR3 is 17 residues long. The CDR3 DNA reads TGTGCCAGCAGCGACTCTAATCCGGGACAGGGGGGATACGAGCAGTACTTC. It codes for CASSDSNPGQGGYEQYF.

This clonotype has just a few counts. CDR3 in amino acids: CSVGDGWIMNTEAFF. The CDR3 DNA is TGCAGCGTTGGGGACGGCTGGATTATGAACACTGAAGCTTTCTTT. This sequence joins TRBV29-1 and TRBJ1-1; possible D gene TRBD1, 5 bases. In germline, CDR1 is SQVTM, CDR2 ANQGSEA. There are 15 residues in the CDR3. Deletions cut 4 bases from V and 0 bases from J, with 15 bases between. Filled out from reference TRBV29-1 and TRBJ1-1, the complete variable domain reads SAVISQKPSRDICQRGTSLTIQCQVDSQVTMMFWYRQQPGQSLTLIATANQGSEATYESGFVIDKFPISRPNLTFSTLTVSNMSPEDSSIYLCSVGDGWIMNTEAFFGQGTRLTVV.

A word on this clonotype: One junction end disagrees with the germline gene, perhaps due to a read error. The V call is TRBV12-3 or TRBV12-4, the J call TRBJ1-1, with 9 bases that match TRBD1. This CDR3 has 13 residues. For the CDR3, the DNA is TGTGCCAGCAGTTTAGGGACAGGGGTACGGGCTCTCTTT. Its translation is CASSLGTGVRALF.